This T cell receptor (beta chain) derives from a study of cytomegalovirus exposure and HLA in healthy donors. Study-level results: An analysis was carried out later, and it reportedly showed fewer N-insertions in an Asian-associated ancestry cluster than the approximately 670-donor mean. According to the study, 160 or so TCR beta chains were cytomegalovirus-associated. Common viral pathogens seemed, in a later analysis, to connect with several of the most significant clusters.

V lost 2 bases and J 6 bases, leaving 11 bases between the germline ends. CDR3 size: 14 residues. Per the germline V gene, CDR1 is GTSNPN and CDR2 is SVGIG (reference sequence). Regarding this clone: Its target is unknown.

PCR was performed using 60 Vbeta and 13 Jbeta primers. The assay was immunoSEQ multiplex PCR, and TCRdb's table has in-frame clones only and misses some. There are 130,000 to 150,000 clones in the sample; 65% to 90% occur only once, and less than 3.5% lies in the top ten. The specimen was PBMCs. This clonotype originated in a woman in her 30s in good health and CMV-seronegative. The V call is TRBV30, the J call TRBJ1-6, with D perhaps TRBD1 (6 bases). Written as DNA, the CDR3 is TGTGCCTGGAGTTCAGGACAGAGTAATTCACCCCTCCACTTT. As protein: CAWSSGQSNSPLHF.